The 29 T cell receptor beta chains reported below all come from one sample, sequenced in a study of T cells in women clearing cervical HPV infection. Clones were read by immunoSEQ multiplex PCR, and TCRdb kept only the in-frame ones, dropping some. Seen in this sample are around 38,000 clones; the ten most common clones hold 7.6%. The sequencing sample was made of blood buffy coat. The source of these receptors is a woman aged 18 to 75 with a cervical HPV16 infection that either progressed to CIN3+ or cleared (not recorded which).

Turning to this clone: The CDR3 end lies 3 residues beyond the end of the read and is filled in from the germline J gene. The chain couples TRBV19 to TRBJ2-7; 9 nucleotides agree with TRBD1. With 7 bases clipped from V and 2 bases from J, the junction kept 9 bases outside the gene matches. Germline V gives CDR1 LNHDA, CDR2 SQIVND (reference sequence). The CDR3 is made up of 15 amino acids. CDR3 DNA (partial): TGTGCCAGTACCTCTGGACAGGGGAGGACCTACGAG. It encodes CASTSGQGRTYE. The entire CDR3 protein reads CASTSGQGRTYEQYF.

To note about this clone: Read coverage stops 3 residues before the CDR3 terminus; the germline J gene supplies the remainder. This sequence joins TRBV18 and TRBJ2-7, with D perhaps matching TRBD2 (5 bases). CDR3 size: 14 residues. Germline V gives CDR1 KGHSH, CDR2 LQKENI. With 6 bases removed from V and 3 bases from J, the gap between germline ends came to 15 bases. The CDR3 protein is CASSQRVTSYEQYF. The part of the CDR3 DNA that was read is TGTGCCAGCTCCCAGCGAGTTACTAGCTACGAG.

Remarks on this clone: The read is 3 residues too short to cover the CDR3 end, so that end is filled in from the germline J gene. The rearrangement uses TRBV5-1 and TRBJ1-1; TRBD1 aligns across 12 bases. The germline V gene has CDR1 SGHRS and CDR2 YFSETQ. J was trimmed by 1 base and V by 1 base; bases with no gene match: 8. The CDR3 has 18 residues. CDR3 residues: CASSLRGTGGPSNTEAFF. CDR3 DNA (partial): TGCGCCAGCAGCTTGCGAGGGACAGGGGGCCCTTCGAACACTGAA.

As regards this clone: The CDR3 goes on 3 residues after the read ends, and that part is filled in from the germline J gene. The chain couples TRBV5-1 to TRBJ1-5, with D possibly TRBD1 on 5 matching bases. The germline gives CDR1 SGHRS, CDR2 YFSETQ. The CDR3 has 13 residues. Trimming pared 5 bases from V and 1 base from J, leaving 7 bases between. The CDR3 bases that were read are TGCGCCAGCAGGGCAGGGAGCAATCAGCCC. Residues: CASRAGSNQP. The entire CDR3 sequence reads CASRAGSNQPQHF.

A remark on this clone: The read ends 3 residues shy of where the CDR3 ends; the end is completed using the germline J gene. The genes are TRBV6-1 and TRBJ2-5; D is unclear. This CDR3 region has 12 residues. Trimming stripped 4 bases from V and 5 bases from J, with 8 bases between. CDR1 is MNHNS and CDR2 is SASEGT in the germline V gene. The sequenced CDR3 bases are TGTGCCAGCAGTGCCGTCGGGGAGACC. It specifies CASSAVGET. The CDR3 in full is CASSAVGETQYF.

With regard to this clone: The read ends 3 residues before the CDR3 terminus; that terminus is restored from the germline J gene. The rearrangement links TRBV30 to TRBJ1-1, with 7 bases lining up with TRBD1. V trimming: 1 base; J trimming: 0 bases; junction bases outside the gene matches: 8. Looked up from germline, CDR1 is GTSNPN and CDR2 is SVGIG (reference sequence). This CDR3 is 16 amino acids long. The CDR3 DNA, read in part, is TGTGCCTGGAGTGGGGGACAGTGGGGCGTGAACACTGAA. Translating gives CAWSGGQWGVNTE. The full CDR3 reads CAWSGGQWGVNTEAFF.

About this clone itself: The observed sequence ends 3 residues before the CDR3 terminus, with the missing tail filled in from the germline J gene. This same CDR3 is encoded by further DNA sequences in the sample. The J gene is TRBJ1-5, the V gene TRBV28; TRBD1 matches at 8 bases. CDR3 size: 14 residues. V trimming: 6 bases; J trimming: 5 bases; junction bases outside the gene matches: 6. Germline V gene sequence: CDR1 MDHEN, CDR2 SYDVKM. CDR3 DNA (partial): TGTGCCAGCAGCTATGGGACAGGCCATCAGCCC. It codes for CASSYGTGHQP. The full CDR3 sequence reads CASSYGTGHQPQHF.

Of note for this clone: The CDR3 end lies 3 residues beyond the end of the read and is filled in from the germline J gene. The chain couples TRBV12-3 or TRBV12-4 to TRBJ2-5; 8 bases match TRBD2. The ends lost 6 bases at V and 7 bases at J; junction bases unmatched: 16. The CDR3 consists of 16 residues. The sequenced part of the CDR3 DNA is TGTGCCAGCAGGACCGGGGGACTAGGAGGGGAGGTGACC. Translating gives CASRTGGLGGEVT. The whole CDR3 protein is CASRTGGLGGEVTQYF.

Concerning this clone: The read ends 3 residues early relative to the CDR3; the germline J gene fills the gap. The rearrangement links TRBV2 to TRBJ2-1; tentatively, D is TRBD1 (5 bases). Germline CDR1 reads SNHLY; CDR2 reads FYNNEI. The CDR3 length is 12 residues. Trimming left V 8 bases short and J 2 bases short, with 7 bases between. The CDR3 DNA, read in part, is TGTGCCAGCGGGGCGACCTACAATGAG. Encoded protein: CASGATYNE. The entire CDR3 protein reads CASGATYNEQFF.

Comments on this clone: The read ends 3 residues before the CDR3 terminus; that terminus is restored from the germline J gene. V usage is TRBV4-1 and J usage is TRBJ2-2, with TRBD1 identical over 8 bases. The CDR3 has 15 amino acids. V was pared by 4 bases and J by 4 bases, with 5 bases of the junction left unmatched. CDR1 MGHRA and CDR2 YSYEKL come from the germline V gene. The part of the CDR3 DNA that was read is TGCGCCAGCAGCCGTACAGGGGGATCCACCGGGGAG. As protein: CASSRTGGSTGE. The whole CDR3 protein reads CASSRTGGSTGELFF.

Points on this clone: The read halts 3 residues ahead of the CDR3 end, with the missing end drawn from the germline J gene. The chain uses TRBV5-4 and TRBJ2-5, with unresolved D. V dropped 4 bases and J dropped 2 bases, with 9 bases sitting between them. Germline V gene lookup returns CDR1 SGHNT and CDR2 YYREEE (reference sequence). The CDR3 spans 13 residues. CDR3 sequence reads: CASSQPVQETQYF. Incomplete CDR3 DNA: TGTGCCAGCAGCCAACCAGTACAAGAGACC.

CDR3 loop: CASSQDQGSGNTIYF. The part of the CDR3 DNA that was read is TGTGCCAGCAGCCAGGATCAAGGGTCTGGAAACACC. The rearrangement links TRBV5-4 to TRBJ1-3; D gene ambiguous. The CDR3 end is not reached by the read, which stops 3 residues before it; the germline J gene fills it in. The CDR3 runs to 15 residues. Germline V lookup: CDR1 SGHNT, CDR2 YYREEE (reference sequence). V lost 4 bases and J 1 base, leaving 12 bases between the germline ends.

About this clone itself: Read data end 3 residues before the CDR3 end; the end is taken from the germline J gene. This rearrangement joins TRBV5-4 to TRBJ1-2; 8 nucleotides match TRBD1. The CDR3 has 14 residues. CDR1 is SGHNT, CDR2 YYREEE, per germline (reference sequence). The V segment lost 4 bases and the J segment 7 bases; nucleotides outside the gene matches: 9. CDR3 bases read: TGTGCCAGCAGCACCGGACAGGGTTCACTTGGC. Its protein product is CASSTGQGSLG. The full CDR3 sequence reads CASSTGQGSLGYTF.

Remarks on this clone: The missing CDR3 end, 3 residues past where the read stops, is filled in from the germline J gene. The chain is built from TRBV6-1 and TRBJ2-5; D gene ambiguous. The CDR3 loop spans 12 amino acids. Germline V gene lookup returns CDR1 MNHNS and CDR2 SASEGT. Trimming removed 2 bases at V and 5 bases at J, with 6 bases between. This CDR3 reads CASSELMETQYF. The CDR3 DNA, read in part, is TGTGCCAGCAGTGAATTAATGGAGACC.

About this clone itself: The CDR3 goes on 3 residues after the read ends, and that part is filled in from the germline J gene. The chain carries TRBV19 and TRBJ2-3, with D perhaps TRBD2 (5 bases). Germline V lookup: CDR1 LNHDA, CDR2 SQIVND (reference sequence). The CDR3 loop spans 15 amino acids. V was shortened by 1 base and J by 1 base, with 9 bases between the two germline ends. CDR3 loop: CASSIADGGTDTQYF. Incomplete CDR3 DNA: TGTGCCAGTAGTATAGCCGACGGGGGCACAGATACG. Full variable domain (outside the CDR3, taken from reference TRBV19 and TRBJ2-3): DGGITQSPKYLFRKEGQNVTLSCEQNLNHDAMYWYRQDPGQGLRLIYYSQIVNDFQKGDIAEGYSVSREKKESFPLTVTSAQKNPTAFYLCASSIADGGTDTQYFGPGTRLTVL.

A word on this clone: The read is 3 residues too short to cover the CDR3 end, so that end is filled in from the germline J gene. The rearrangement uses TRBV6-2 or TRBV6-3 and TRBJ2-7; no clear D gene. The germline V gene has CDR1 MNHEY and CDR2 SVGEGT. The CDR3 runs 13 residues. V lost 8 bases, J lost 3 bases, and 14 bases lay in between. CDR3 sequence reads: CASHGSSNYEQYF. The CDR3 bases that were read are TGTGCCAGCCACGGGTCTTCAAACTACGAG.

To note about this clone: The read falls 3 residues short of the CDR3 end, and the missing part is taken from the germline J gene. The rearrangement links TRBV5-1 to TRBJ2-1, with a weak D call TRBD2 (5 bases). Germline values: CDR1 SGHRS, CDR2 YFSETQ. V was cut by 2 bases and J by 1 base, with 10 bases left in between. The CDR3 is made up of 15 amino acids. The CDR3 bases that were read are TGCGCCAGCAGCTTAAGAGCGGTTTCCTACAATGAG. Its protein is CASSLRAVSYNE. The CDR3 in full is CASSLRAVSYNEQFF.

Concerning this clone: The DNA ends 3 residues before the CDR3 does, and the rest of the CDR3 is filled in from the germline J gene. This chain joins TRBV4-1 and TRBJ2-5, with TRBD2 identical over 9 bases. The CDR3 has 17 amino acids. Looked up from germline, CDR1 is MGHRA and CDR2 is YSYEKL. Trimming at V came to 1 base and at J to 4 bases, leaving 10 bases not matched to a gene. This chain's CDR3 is CASSQVPWRGGGETQYF. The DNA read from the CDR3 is TGCGCCAGCAGCCAAGTCCCCTGGCGGGGGGGCGGAGAGACC.

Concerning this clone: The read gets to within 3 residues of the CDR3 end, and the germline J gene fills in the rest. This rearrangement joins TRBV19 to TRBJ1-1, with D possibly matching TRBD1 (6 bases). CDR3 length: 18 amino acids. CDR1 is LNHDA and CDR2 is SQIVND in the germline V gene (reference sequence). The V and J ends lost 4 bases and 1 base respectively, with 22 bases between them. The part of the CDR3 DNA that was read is TGTGCCAGTAGTACCAGGGGCGCGTGGGGACAATCGAACACTGAA. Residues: CASSTRGAWGQSNTE. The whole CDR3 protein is CASSTRGAWGQSNTEAFF.

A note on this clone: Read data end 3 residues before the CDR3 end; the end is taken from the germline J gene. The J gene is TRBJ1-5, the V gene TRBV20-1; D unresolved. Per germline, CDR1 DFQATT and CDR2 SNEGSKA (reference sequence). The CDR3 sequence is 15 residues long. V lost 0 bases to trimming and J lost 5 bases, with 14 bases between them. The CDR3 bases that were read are TGCAGTGCTAGAGAGAGGGCGATATTGGATCAGCCC. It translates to CSARERAILDQP. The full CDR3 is CSARERAILDQPQHF.

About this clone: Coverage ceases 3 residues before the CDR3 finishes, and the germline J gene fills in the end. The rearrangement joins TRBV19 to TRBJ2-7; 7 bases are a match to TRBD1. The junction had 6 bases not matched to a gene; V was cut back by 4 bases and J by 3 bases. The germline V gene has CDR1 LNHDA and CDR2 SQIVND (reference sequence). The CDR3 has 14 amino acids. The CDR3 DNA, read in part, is TGTGCCAGTAGTACGGGACAGCCATTCTACGAG. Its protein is CASSTGQPFYE. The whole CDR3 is CASSTGQPFYEQYF.

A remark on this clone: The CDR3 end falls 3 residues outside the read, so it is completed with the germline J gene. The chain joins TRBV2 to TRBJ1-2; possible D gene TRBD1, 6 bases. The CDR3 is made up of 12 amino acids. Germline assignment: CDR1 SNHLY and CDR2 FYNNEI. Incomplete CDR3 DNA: TGTGCCAGCAGTGCTACAGGGCTGGGC. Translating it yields CASSATGLG. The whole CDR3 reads CASSATGLGYTF.

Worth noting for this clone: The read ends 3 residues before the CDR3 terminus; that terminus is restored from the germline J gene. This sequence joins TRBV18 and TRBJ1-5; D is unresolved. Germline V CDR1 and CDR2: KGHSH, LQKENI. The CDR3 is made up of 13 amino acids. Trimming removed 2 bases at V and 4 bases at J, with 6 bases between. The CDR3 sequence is CASSPGLNQPQHF. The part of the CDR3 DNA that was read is TGTGCCAGCTCACCAGGGCTAAATCAGCCC.

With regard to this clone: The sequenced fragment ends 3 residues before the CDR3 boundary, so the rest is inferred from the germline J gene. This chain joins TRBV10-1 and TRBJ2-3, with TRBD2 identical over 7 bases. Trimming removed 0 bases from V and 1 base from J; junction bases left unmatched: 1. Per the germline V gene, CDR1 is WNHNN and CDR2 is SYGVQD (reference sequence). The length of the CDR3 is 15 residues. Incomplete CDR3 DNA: TGCGCCAGCAGTGAGTCGGGGGGGGGCACAGATACG. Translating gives CASSESGGGTDT. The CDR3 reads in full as CASSESGGGTDTQYF.

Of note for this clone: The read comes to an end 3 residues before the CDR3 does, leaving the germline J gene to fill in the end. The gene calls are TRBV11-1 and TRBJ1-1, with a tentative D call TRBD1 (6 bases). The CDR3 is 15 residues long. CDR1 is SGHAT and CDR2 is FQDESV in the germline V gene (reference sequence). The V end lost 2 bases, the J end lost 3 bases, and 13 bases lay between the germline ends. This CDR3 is CASSLRGGAHTEAFF. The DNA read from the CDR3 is TGTGCCAGCAGCTTACGTGGGGGGGCGCACACTGAA.

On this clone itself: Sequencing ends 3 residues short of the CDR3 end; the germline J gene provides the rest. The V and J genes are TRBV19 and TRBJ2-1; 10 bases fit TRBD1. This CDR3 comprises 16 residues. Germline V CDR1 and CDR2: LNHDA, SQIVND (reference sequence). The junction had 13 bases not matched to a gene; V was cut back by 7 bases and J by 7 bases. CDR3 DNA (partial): TGTGCCAGTACGCGTTTTCGCGGGACAGGGGAGAATGAG. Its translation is CASTRFRGTGENE. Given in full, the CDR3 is CASTRFRGTGENEQFF. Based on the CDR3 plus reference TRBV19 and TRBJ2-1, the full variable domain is DGGITQSPKYLFRKEGQNVTLSCEQNLNHDAMYWYRQDPGQGLRLIYYSQIVNDFQKGDIAEGYSVSREKKESFPLTVTSAQKNPTAFYLCASTRFRGTGENEQFFGPGTRLTVL.

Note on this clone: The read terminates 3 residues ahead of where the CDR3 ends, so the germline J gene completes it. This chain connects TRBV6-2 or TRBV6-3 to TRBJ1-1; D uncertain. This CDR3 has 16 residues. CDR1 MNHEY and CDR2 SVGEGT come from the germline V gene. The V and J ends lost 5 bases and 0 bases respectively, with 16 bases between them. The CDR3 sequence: CASSTLTKGMNTEAFF. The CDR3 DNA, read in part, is TGTGCCAGCAGTACATTGACAAAGGGCATGAACACTGAA.

The CDR3 is CAISETGTGELFF. Incomplete CDR3 DNA: TGTGCCATCAGTGAGACAGGCACCGGGGAG. This sequence joins TRBV10-3 and TRBJ2-2; a weak D match, TRBD1 (5 bases). The CDR3 extends 3 residues past the end of the read, so its final part is completed from the germline J gene. CDR3 length equals 13 residues. V lost 2 bases, J lost 4 bases, and 5 bases lay in between. The germline V gene has CDR1 ENHRY and CDR2 SYGVKD.

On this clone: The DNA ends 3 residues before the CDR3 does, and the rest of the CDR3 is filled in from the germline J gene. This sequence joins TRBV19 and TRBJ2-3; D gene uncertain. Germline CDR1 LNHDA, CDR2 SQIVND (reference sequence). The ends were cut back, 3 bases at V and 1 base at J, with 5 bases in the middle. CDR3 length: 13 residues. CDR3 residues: CASSIAGTDTQYF. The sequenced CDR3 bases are TGTGCCAGTAGTATTGCGGGCACAGATACG.